Listed below are T cell receptor beta chains from one sample, sequenced in a study of blood T cells in healthy people across ages. TCRdb passed the 5' RACE reads through MiXCR, listing each CDR3 protein once. The sample has hundreds of thousands of distinct CDR3 sequences, around 41% seen once. Sequenced material: blood. The source is an elderly man in good health. Both conserved end residues are part of each CDR3. Fields, in order: J gene, clone size, V gene, D gene, CDR3 protein, CDR3 DNA. D genes are given only for firm matches. Size is stated for part of the rows, as once, few or many counts, or as a class when the clone is expanded.

TRBJ1-1 | . | TRBV5-1 | . | CASSLMSLGVNTEAFF | TGCGCCAGCAGCTTAATGAGTCTGGGGGTTAACACTGAAGCTTTCTTT
TRBJ1-5 | few | TRBV29-1 | . | CSVATGNQPQHF | TGCAGCGTTGCCACGGGCAATCAGCCCCAGCATTTT
TRBJ1-3 | . | TRBV5-1 | . | CASSLSQGVGNTIYF | TGCGCCAGCAGCTTGAGTCAGGGAGTCGGAAACACCATATATTTT
TRBJ2-5 | many | TRBV29-1 | TRBD2 | CSVRLLAEQETQYF | TGCAGCGTCCGTCTCCTAGCGGAGCAAGAGACCCAGTACTTC
TRBJ1-4 | . | TRBV13 | . | CASNLRSTNEKLFF | TGTGCCAGCAACTTACGATCAACTAATGAAAAACTGTTTTTT
TRBJ2-7 | . | TRBV6-1 | TRBD2 | CASSFGTSERDETYEQYF | TGTGCCAGCAGCTTCGGGACTAGCGAGAGGGATGAGACTTACGAGCAGTACTTC
TRBJ2-1 | few | TRBV5-1 | TRBD1 | CASSLGTLRDRGDNEQFF | TGCGCCAGCAGCTTGGGTACTCTTCGGGACAGGGGCGACAATGAGCAGTTCTTC
TRBJ2-5 | many | TRBV29-1 | TRBD2 | CSVESVGRGQETQYF | TGCAGCGTTGAGTCGGTCGGGCGGGGGCAAGAGACCCAGTACTTC
TRBJ2-7 | many | TRBV5-1 | . | CASSLESTGLYEQYF | TGCGCCAGCAGCTTGGAGTCGACAGGCCTCTACGAGCAGTACTTC
TRBJ2-2 | . | TRBV11-2 | . | CASSQTWDTGELFF | TGTGCCAGCAGCCAAACGTGGGACACCGGGGAGCTGTTTTTT
TRBJ2-7 | . | TRBV15 | . | CATSQVSPYEQYF | TGTGCCACCTCACAGGTTTCCCCTTACGAGCAGTACTTC
TRBJ2-3 | few | TRBV10-1 | . | CARKLIRTDTQYF | TGCGCCAGAAAGTTGATACGGACAGATACGCAGTATTTT
TRBJ2-1 | . | TRBV5-6 | . | CASSVRQGGNNEQFF | TGTGCCAGCAGCGTAAGACAGGGAGGAAACAATGAGCAGTTCTTC
TRBJ2-7 | . | TRBV11-3 | . | CASTGAYEQYF | TGTGCCAGCACAGGGGCCTACGAGCAGTACTTC
TRBJ2-1 | . | TRBV5-1 | . | CASSFGSVNEQFF | TGCGCCAGCAGCTTCGGGTCCGTCAATGAGCAGTTCTTC
TRBJ2-1 | . | TRBV7-2 | . | CASSLARYNEQFF | TGTGCCAGCAGCTTGGCCAGATACAATGAGCAGTTCTTC
TRBJ2-6 | few | TRBV4-3 | . | CASSHQMGIGASGANVLTF | TGCGCCAGCAGCCATCAGATGGGGATAGGGGCCTCTGGGGCCAACGTCCTGACTTTC
TRBJ1-2 | . | TRBV20-1 | TRBD1 | CSVSAQLGQGFRDYGYTF | TGCAGTGTTAGCGCCCAACTGGGACAGGGTTTTCGGGACTATGGCTACACCTTC
TRBJ1-1 | . | TRBV20-1 | . | CSARLTREADYSEAFF | TGCAGTGCTAGATTGACGCGGGAAGCCGATTATTCTGAAGCTTTCTTT